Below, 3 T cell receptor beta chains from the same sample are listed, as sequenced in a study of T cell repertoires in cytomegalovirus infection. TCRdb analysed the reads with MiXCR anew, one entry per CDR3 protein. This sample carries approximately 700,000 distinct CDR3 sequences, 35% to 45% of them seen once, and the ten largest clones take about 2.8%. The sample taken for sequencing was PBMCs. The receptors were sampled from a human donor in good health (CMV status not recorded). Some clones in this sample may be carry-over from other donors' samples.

CDR3 protein: CASSDRERSYTF. The CDR3 nucleotides are TGTGCCAGCAGCGACAGGGAGAGGAGCTACACCTTC. The V gene is TRBV5-4, the J gene TRBJ1-2, with 7 positions matching TRBD1. This CDR3 comprises 12 residues. CDR1 and CDR2 (germline): SGHNT, YYREEE (reference sequence). Germline trimming cut 4 bases from V and 9 bases from J; bases unmatched to any gene: 6.

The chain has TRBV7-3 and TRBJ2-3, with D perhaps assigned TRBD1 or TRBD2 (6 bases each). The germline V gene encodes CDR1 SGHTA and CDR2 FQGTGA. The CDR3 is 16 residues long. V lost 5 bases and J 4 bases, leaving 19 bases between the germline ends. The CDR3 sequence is CASSPRRPGASDTQYF. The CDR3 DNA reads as TGTGCCAGCAGCCCACGTAGACCGGGGGCCTCAGATACGCAGTATTTT.

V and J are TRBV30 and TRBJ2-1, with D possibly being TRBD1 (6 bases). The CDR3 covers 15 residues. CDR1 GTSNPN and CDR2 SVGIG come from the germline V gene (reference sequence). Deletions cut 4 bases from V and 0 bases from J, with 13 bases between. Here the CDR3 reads CAWTSDRSSYNEQFF. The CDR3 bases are TGTGCCTGGACCTCTGACAGGAGCTCCTACAATGAGCAGTTCTTC.